This section outlines one TCR beta chain sequence together with its context. Its antigen is not identified. One entry per CDR3 protein results from TCRdb running MiXCR on the reads. The sample has some 300,000 distinct CDR3 sequences; around 9.1% are singletons. This sample is part of a study of T cell repertoires in cytomegalovirus infection. Study summary: Public TCR beta signatures marked donors with CMV infection and the matching HLA. Study conclusions and caveats: Summed frequency of shared TCR beta families picked out CMV carriers who also had the relevant HLA.

This CDR3 has 10 amino acids. From germline, CDR1 is SQVTM and CDR2 ANQGSEA. V gave up 4 bases and J gave up 2 bases, with 3 bases separating them. The chain is built from TRBV29-1 and TRBJ2-7; D call uncertain. The source is a human donor in good health (CMV status not recorded). Some clones in this sample may be carry-over from other donors' samples. The sample was PBMCs. The CDR3 nucleotides read TGCAGCGTTGGGACCTACGAGCAGTACTTC. Residues: CSVGTYEQYF.